These T cell receptor beta chains were read from a single sample in a study of technical replicates of blood from a few donors. Profiling relied on immunoSEQ multiplex PCR, and the TCRdb table lists in-frame clones only, not all of them. The sample holds around 50,000 clones, approximately 90% seen once. The material sequenced was PBMCs. The receptor source for this set is a human donor in good health. Some clones in this sample may be carry-over from other donors' samples. The CDR3 runs from the conserved cysteine through the conserved F or W. Fields, in order: V gene, D gene, J gene, clone size, CDR3 protein, CDR3 DNA. The D gene is left open where the match is weak. For some rows the clone size is stated as once, few or many, or as a class when expanded; others skip it.

v_gene: TRBV13
d_gene: .
j_gene: TRBJ2-3
abundance: .
CDR3aa: CASKPQMGRTQYF
CDR3nt: TGTGCCAGCAAACCTCAAATGGGGCGTACGCAGTATTTT

v_gene: TRBV9
d_gene: TRBD2
j_gene: TRBJ2-1
abundance: .
CDR3aa: CASSPGTSGSYNEQFF
CDR3nt: TGTGCCAGCAGCCCCGGGACTAGCGGGAGCTACAATGAGCAGTTCTTC

v_gene: TRBV2
d_gene: .
j_gene: TRBJ2-7
abundance: .
CDR3aa: CASSDPLATLLYEQYF
CDR3nt: TGTGCCAGCAGTGACCCGCTAGCGACTTTACTATACGAGCAGTACTTC

v_gene: TRBV6-5
d_gene: .
j_gene: TRBJ1-5
abundance: few
CDR3aa: CASSYSSGSNQPQHF
CDR3nt: TGTGCCAGCAGTTACTCATCGGGGAGCAATCAGCCCCAGCATTTT

v_gene: TRBV18
d_gene: .
j_gene: TRBJ2-7
abundance: .
CDR3aa: CASSPGGRGASYEQYF
CDR3nt: TGTGCCAGCTCACCAGGAGGACGGGGGGCCTCCTACGAGCAGTACTTC

v_gene: TRBV7-2
d_gene: .
j_gene: TRBJ1-3
abundance: .
CDR3aa: CASSLDGFSGNTIYF
CDR3nt: TGTGCCAGCAGCTTAGACGGTTTCTCTGGAAACACCATATATTTT

v_gene: TRBV6-5
d_gene: .
j_gene: TRBJ2-6
abundance: .
CDR3aa: CASSYGRSGANVLTF
CDR3nt: TGTGCCAGCAGTTACGGGCGCTCTGGGGCCAACGTCCTGACTTTC

v_gene: TRBV4-2
d_gene: TRBD1
j_gene: TRBJ2-3
abundance: .
CDR3aa: CASSLGTGTDTQYF
CDR3nt: TGTGCCAGCAGCCTGGGGACAGGGACAGATACGCAGTATTTT

v_gene: TRBV9
d_gene: TRBD2
j_gene: TRBJ2-7
abundance: medium-sized
CDR3aa: CASSAGGLAGVPRSYEQYF
CDR3nt: TGTGCCAGCAGCGCCGGGGGACTAGCGGGAGTCCCTCGGTCCTACGAGCAGTACTTC

v_gene: TRBV6-5
d_gene: .
j_gene: TRBJ1-1
abundance: .
CDR3aa: CASTYRWGLTEAFF
CDR3nt: TGTGCCAGCACCTACAGGTGGGGTCTCACTGAAGCTTTCTTT

v_gene: TRBV15
d_gene: .
j_gene: TRBJ1-3
abundance: .
CDR3aa: CATSYFRGSGNTIYF
CDR3nt: TGTGCCACCAGCTATTTCCGGGGCTCTGGAAACACCATATATTTT

v_gene: TRBV29-1
d_gene: .
j_gene: TRBJ1-5
abundance: .
CDR3aa: CSVGDSNQPQHF
CDR3nt: TGCAGCGTGGGAGATAGCAATCAGCCCCAGCATTTT

v_gene: TRBV5-4
d_gene: .
j_gene: TRBJ1-2
abundance: .
CDR3aa: CASSLKGGSQNYGYTF
CDR3nt: TGTGCCAGCAGCTTGAAGGGAGGAAGTCAAAACTATGGCTACACCTTC

v_gene: TRBV14
d_gene: .
j_gene: TRBJ1-2
abundance: .
CDR3aa: CASSQDRRTVGYGYTF
CDR3nt: TGTGCCAGCAGCCAAGATCGCCGGACAGTTGGCTATGGCTACACCTTC

v_gene: TRBV5-6
d_gene: TRBD1
j_gene: TRBJ1-2
abundance: .
CDR3aa: CASSWGTGGYTF
CDR3nt: TGTGCCAGCAGCTGGGGGACAGGCGGCTACACCTTC

v_gene: TRBV4-3
d_gene: .
j_gene: TRBJ2-5
abundance: .
CDR3aa: CASSQDPGETQYF
CDR3nt: TGCGCCAGCAGCCAAGATCCGGGGGAGACCCAGTACTTC

v_gene: TRBV5-4
d_gene: TRBD1
j_gene: TRBJ1-2
abundance: .
CDR3aa: CASSWGQSNYGYTF
CDR3nt: TGTGCCAGCAGCTGGGGACAGTCTAACTATGGCTACACCTTC

v_gene: TRBV7-9
d_gene: TRBD2
j_gene: TRBJ2-7
abundance: .
CDR3aa: CASSLASGGTYEQYF
CDR3nt: TGTGCCAGCAGCTTAGCGTCCGGGGGGACCTACGAGCAGTACTTC

v_gene: TRBV7-9
d_gene: .
j_gene: TRBJ1-3
abundance: .
CDR3aa: CASSLDGRGSGNTIYF
CDR3nt: TGTGCCAGCAGCTTAGACGGGAGGGGCTCTGGAAACACCATATATTTT

v_gene: TRBV14
d_gene: TRBD2
j_gene: TRBJ2-2
abundance: .
CDR3aa: CASGPDLAGGPETGELFF
CDR3nt: TGTGCCAGCGGACCCGATTTGGCGGGGGGGCCGGAAACCGGGGAGCTGTTTTTT

v_gene: TRBV30
d_gene: .
j_gene: TRBJ2-3
abundance: once
CDR3aa: CAWSVTVIDTQYF
CDR3nt: TGTGCCTGGAGTGTTACGGTGATAGATACGCAGTATTTT

v_gene: TRBV7-6
d_gene: TRBD1
j_gene: TRBJ1-4
abundance: .
CDR3aa: CASSLGTGGRNEKLFF
CDR3nt: TGTGCCAGCAGCTTAGGGACAGGGGGGAGGAATGAAAAACTGTTTTTT

v_gene: TRBV27
d_gene: .
j_gene: TRBJ2-1
abundance: .
CDR3aa: CASSLAGTLYNEQFF
CDR3nt: TGTGCCAGCAGTTTGGCCGGGACACTTTACAATGAGCAGTTCTTC

v_gene: TRBV4-3
d_gene: TRBD2
j_gene: TRBJ2-3
abundance: .
CDR3aa: CASSQERGGDTQYF
CDR3nt: TGCGCCAGCAGCCAAGAACGGGGGGGAGATACGCAGTATTTT

v_gene: TRBV7-3
d_gene: TRBD2
j_gene: TRBJ2-7
abundance: few
CDR3aa: CASSPAGRGGQYEQYF
CDR3nt: TGTGCCAGCAGCCCTGCCGGTCGCGGGGGGCAATACGAGCAGTACTTC

v_gene: TRBV10-2
d_gene: TRBD2
j_gene: TRBJ2-5
abundance: .
CDR3aa: CASRDVRAGGAQYF
CDR3nt: TGCGCCAGCAGGGACGTGAGAGCGGGAGGGGCCCAGTACTTC

v_gene: TRBV5-4
d_gene: TRBD1
j_gene: TRBJ1-4
abundance: .
CDR3aa: CASSAGTGGEKLFF
CDR3nt: TGTGCCAGCAGCGCAGGGACAGGAGGAGAAAAACTGTTTTTT

v_gene: TRBV2
d_gene: TRBD1
j_gene: TRBJ1-4
abundance: .
CDR3aa: CASRTGGRATNEKLFF
CDR3nt: TGTGCCAGCAGGACAGGGGGCCGGGCAACTAATGAAAAACTGTTTTTT

v_gene: TRBV15
d_gene: .
j_gene: TRBJ2-5
abundance: .
CDR3aa: CATSRELSGGQETQYF
CDR3nt: TGTGCCACCAGCAGAGAGCTATCTGGCGGGCAAGAGACCCAGTACTTC

v_gene: TRBV4-3
d_gene: TRBD2
j_gene: TRBJ2-5
abundance: .
CDR3aa: CASSQDRSGGAQTQYF
CDR3nt: TGCGCCAGCAGCCAAGATCGTAGCGGGGGGGCGCAGACCCAGTACTTC

v_gene: TRBV5-1
d_gene: .
j_gene: TRBJ2-5
abundance: .
CDR3aa: CASRLGGGVQETQYF
CDR3nt: TGCGCCAGCAGATTAGGAGGCGGTGTTCAAGAGACCCAGTACTTC

v_gene: TRBV5-1
d_gene: .
j_gene: TRBJ1-3
abundance: .
CDR3aa: CASSLVGGGNTIYF
CDR3nt: TGCGCCAGCAGCTTGGTCGGAGGTGGAAACACCATATATTTT

v_gene: TRBV7-2
d_gene: .
j_gene: TRBJ1-6
abundance: .
CDR3aa: CASSFLAGDNSPLHF
CDR3nt: TGTGCCAGCAGCTTCCTCGCAGGGGACAATTCACCCCTCCACTTT

v_gene: TRBV2
d_gene: .
j_gene: TRBJ1-1
abundance: .
CDR3aa: CASTEDSRNTEAFF
CDR3nt: TGTGCCAGCACTGAGGACAGCAGAAACACTGAAGCTTTCTTT

v_gene: TRBV10-1
d_gene: TRBD1
j_gene: TRBJ1-1
abundance: .
CDR3aa: CASRGQGRAEAFF
CDR3nt: TGCGCCAGCAGAGGACAGGGGAGGGCTGAAGCTTTCTTT

v_gene: TRBV30
d_gene: TRBD2
j_gene: TRBJ2-7
abundance: .
CDR3aa: CAWSDGTSGFDEQYF
CDR3nt: TGTGCCTGGAGTGACGGGACTAGCGGGTTCGACGAGCAGTACTTC

v_gene: TRBV28
d_gene: .
j_gene: TRBJ2-7
abundance: .
CDR3aa: CASSFGGSPYEQYF
CDR3nt: TGTGCCAGCAGTTTTGGCGGGTCCCCCTACGAGCAGTACTTC

v_gene: TRBV18
d_gene: .
j_gene: TRBJ1-3
abundance: .
CDR3aa: CASSPPPSGNTIYF
CDR3nt: TGTGCCAGCTCACCTCCCCCAAGCGGAAACACCATATATTTT

v_gene: TRBV15
d_gene: .
j_gene: TRBJ1-5
abundance: few
CDR3aa: CATSSRRRGTSHQPQHF
CDR3nt: TGTGCCACCAGCTCCCGAAGGAGAGGGACATCGCATCAGCCCCAGCATTTT

v_gene: TRBV4-3
d_gene: TRBD2
j_gene: TRBJ2-5
abundance: .
CDR3aa: CASSQRIAGVLQETQYF
CDR3nt: TGCGCCAGCAGCCAAAGGATAGCGGGCGTCCTCCAAGAGACCCAGTACTTC

v_gene: TRBV18
d_gene: TRBD1
j_gene: TRBJ1-2
abundance: .
CDR3aa: CASSRETGGDYYGYTF
CDR3nt: TGTGCCAGCTCACGAGAGACAGGGGGGGACTACTATGGCTACACCTTC

v_gene: TRBV5-1
d_gene: .
j_gene: TRBJ2-2
abundance: once
CDR3aa: CASSKEGVVTGELFF
CDR3nt: TGCGCCAGCAGCAAGGAAGGGGTGGTCACCGGGGAGCTGTTTTTT

v_gene: TRBV6-1
d_gene: .
j_gene: TRBJ2-3
abundance: .
CDR3aa: CASSVSGGIVHTQYF
CDR3nt: TGTGCCAGCAGTGTCAGTGGCGGGATTGTTCATACGCAGTATTTT

v_gene: TRBV27
d_gene: .
j_gene: TRBJ1-2
abundance: .
CDR3aa: CASSLKGQPNYGYTF
CDR3nt: TGTGCCAGCAGTCTAAAAGGACAGCCGAACTATGGCTACACCTTC

v_gene: TRBV7-9
d_gene: TRBD1
j_gene: TRBJ1-1
abundance: .
CDR3aa: CASNSGGPNTEAFF
CDR3nt: TGTGCCAGCAACTCAGGGGGTCCGAACACTGAAGCTTTCTTT

v_gene: TRBV29-1
d_gene: .
j_gene: TRBJ2-3
abundance: .
CDR3aa: CSVVPPPGTPEWSTDTQYF
CDR3nt: TGCAGCGTTGTTCCCCCACCCGGGACTCCAGAATGGAGCACAGATACGCAGTATTTT

v_gene: TRBV28
d_gene: .
j_gene: TRBJ1-2
abundance: .
CDR3aa: CASRSGTILYGYTF
CDR3nt: TGTGCCAGCAGGTCCGGGACAATTCTCTATGGCTACACCTTC

v_gene: TRBV5-3
d_gene: .
j_gene: TRBJ2-1
abundance: .
CDR3aa: CARSGQFYNEQFF
CDR3nt: TGTGCCAGAAGTGGCCAGTTCTACAATGAGCAGTTCTTC

v_gene: TRBV4-1
d_gene: TRBD1
j_gene: TRBJ2-7
abundance: .
CDR3aa: CASSQIGTGEGSEQYF
CDR3nt: TGCGCCAGCAGCCAGATCGGGACAGGGGAGGGGAGCGAGCAGTACTTC

v_gene: TRBV5-5
d_gene: TRBD1
j_gene: TRBJ2-7
abundance: .
CDR3aa: CASSLDGTAFSYEQYF
CDR3nt: TGTGCCAGCAGCTTGGATGGGACAGCCTTCTCCTACGAGCAGTACTTC

v_gene: TRBV7-9
d_gene: .
j_gene: TRBJ1-1
abundance: .
CDR3aa: CASSLGQSNTEAFF
CDR3nt: TGTGCCAGCAGCCTCGGACAGTCGAACACTGAAGCTTTCTTT

v_gene: TRBV4-3
d_gene: .
j_gene: TRBJ1-1
abundance: .
CDR3aa: CASSQDKNTEAFF
CDR3nt: TGCGCCAGCAGCCAAGATAAGAACACTGAAGCTTTCTTT

v_gene: TRBV9
d_gene: .
j_gene: TRBJ2-3
abundance: .
CDR3aa: CASSAGEDTQYF
CDR3nt: TGTGCCAGCAGCGCAGGGGAAGATACGCAGTATTTT